This T cell receptor (beta chain) originates from a study of T cell repertoires in cytomegalovirus infection. From the reads, TCRdb called clonotypes with MiXCR, one entry per CDR3 protein. The repertoire includes approximately 500,000 distinct CDR3 sequences, over 9% of them detected once, and 10% sits in the top ten. There are many counts of this clonotype. V lost 6 bases, J lost 5 bases, and 14 bases stayed unmatched. CDR1 is SNHLY, CDR2 FYNNEI, per germline. This CDR3 comprises 17 residues. The V gene is TRBV2, the J gene TRBJ2-3, with 10 nucleotides matching TRBD1. The sample comprised PBMCs. This TCR derives from a human donor in good health (CMV status not recorded). Some clones in this sample may be carry-over from other donors' samples. The DNA for the CDR3 is TGTGCCAGCAGGAGGAGGGGGGGGACAGGGGATGGAGATACGCAGTATTTT. It codes for CASRRRGGTGDGDTQYF.